This is a list of T cell receptor beta chains from one sample in a study of shared clonotypes between healthy human individuals. Clones were sequenced by immunoSEQ multiplex PCR, and TCRdb holds only the in-frame ones, with some missing. The sample lists about 680,000 clones, under 95% seen once, with approximately 22% in the top ten. What was sequenced was naive CD8+ T cells sorted from blood. The receptors shown here come from a man aged 25-45 years in good health. Each CDR3 is given with its conserved first and last residue. The D gene is left open where the match is weak. Clone sizes are given selectively: once, few, many, or a class where the clone is expanded.

D gene	J gene	V gene	clone size	CDR3 protein	CDR3 DNA
-	TRBJ2-7	TRBV7-9	-	CASSSPSRLYEQYF	TGTGCCAGCAGCTCCCCCTCAAGGCTGTACGAGCAGTACTTC
-	TRBJ2-7	TRBV22-1	-	CPGGWSQGRECHEQYF	TGTCCTGGGGGGTGGAGTCAGGGGAGGGAATGCCACGAGCAGTACTTC
TRBD1	TRBJ2-1	TRBV28	-	CATSGTGSRGEQFF	TGTGCCACATCTGGGACAGGCTCCAGGGGTGAGCAGTTCTTC
-	TRBJ1-2	TRBV5-1	-	CASSFGEAYGYTF	TGCGCCAGCAGCTTCGGCGAAGCCTATGGCTACACCTTC
-	TRBJ2-1	TRBV21-1	-	CASSKAGLAGGPRNEQFF	TGTGCCAGCAGCAAAGCGGGACTAGCGGGAGGGCCGCGGAATGAGCAGTTCTTC
TRBD2	TRBJ2-3	TRBV28	-	CASSPPSGSDADTQYF	TGTGCCAGCAGTCCGCCAAGCGGGAGTGACGCAGATACGCAGTATTTT
TRBD2	TRBJ2-7	TRBV29-1	once	CSVVAGSVYEQYF	TGCAGCGTTGTAGCGGGGTCCGTCTACGAGCAGTACTTC
-	TRBJ1-4	TRBV7-6	-	CASSPPMGVELFF	TGTGCCAGCAGCCCCCCCATGGGGGTCGAACTGTTTTTT
TRBD1	TRBJ1-2	TRBV10-3	-	CAVQGVPGGNYGYTF	TGTGCCGTACAGGGGGTCCCCGGCGGAAACTATGGCTACACCTTC
-	TRBJ2-7	TRBV28	-	CASSFPYEQYF	TGTGCCAGCAGTTTCCCCTACGAGCAGTACTTC
TRBD2	TRBJ2-3	TRBV15	-	CATSSPLAGTTDTQYF	TGTGCCACCAGCTCACCGCTAGCGGGTACTACAGATACGCAGTATTTT
TRBD1	TRBJ2-1	TRBV10-3	-	CAITIGTGGDNEQFF	TGTGCCATCACCATCGGGACAGGCGGGGACAATGAGCAGTTCTTC
TRBD1	TRBJ2-5	TRBV7-6	-	CASSFWVQGAGETQYF	TGTGCCAGCAGCTTTTGGGTACAGGGGGCAGGGGAGACCCAGTACTTC
-	TRBJ1-2	TRBV7-9	-	CASSPAAAPGYTF	TGTGCCAGCAGCCCCGCGGCGGCGCCCGGCTACACCTTC
-	TRBJ1-2	TRBV6-5	-	CASSFDGIGIYGYTF	TGTGCCAGCAGTTTTGATGGGATAGGGATCTATGGCTACACCTTC
-	TRBJ2-3	TRBV28	-	CASSSTDWTSTDTQYF	TGTGCCAGCAGTTCCACGGACTGGACTAGCACAGATACGCAGTATTTT
TRBD2	TRBJ2-5	TRBV28	once	CASSHGLAGVMETQYF	TGTGCCAGCAGTCACGGACTAGCGGGAGTTATGGAGACCCAGTACTTC
-	TRBJ1-1	TRBV4-1	-	CASSQDIGFAGEAFF	TGCGCCAGCAGCCAAGATATAGGGTTCGCTGGTGAAGCTTTCTTT
-	TRBJ2-5	TRBV28	-	CASSLGGGETQYF	TGTGCCAGCAGTTTGGGAGGGGGCGAGACCCAGTACTTC
-	TRBJ1-1	TRBV30	-	CAWNSGMNTEAFF	TGTGCCTGGAACTCGGGGATGAACACTGAAGCTTTCTTT
-	TRBJ1-1	TRBV6-5	-	CASSYSKISEAFF	TGTGCCAGCAGTTACTCAAAGATCTCTGAAGCTTTCTTT
-	TRBJ2-1	TRBV19	-	CASSLGSSYNEQFF	TGTGCCAGTAGTCTGGGGAGCTCCTACAATGAGCAGTTCTTC
-	TRBJ1-4	TRBV4-3	-	CASSQDRQKNEKLFF	TGCGCCAGCAGCCAAGATCGGCAGAAAAATGAAAAACTGTTTTTT
-	TRBJ1-1	TRBV30	-	CAWSWSTEAFF	TGTGCCTGGAGTTGGAGCACTGAAGCTTTCTTT
TRBD2	TRBJ2-1	TRBV27	once	CASRPGLDLNEQFF	TGTGCCAGCAGGCCGGGACTAGACTTGAATGAGCAGTTCTTC
-	TRBJ2-2	TRBV4-1	-	CASSQDRTGELFF	TGCGCCAGCAGCCAAGATCGGACCGGGGAGCTGTTTTTT
-	TRBJ1-3	TRBV7-9	once	CASSFSDRTRGTSGNTIYF	TGTGCCAGCAGCTTCTCAGACAGGACCCGGGGGACCTCTGGAAACACCATATATTTT
-	TRBJ1-1	TRBV28	-	CASHPTGRATEAFF	TGTGCCAGCCATCCAACAGGGCGCGCCACTGAAGCTTTCTTT
-	TRBJ2-1	TRBV9	-	CASSLHGSGDEQFF	TGTGCCAGCAGCCTACACGGGAGTGGGGATGAGCAGTTCTTC
-	TRBJ2-3	TRBV5-4	-	CASRVGRGSDTQYF	TGTGCCAGCAGAGTCGGCAGGGGATCGGATACGCAGTATTTT
TRBD2	TRBJ2-5	TRBV7-9	-	CASSQLSTRLAEAKETQYF	TGTGCCAGCAGCCAATTGAGCACCCGACTAGCGGAGGCGAAAGAGACCCAGTACTTC
TRBD2	TRBJ2-1	TRBV7-9	once	CASSSIGGSAYNEQFF	TGTGCCAGCAGCTCAATTGGCGGGAGTGCCTACAATGAGCAGTTCTTC
-	TRBJ2-2	TRBV19	-	CASSTGTIIPGELFF	TGTGCCAGTAGTACCGGGACAATAATCCCCGGGGAGCTGTTTTTT
TRBD2	TRBJ2-1	TRBV28	-	CASSTLAGFYNEQFF	TGTGCCAGCAGTACCCTAGCGGGTTTCTACAATGAGCAGTTCTTC
TRBD2	TRBJ2-1	TRBV2	-	CASSHVAGAPYNEQFF	TGTGCCAGCAGTCACGTAGCGGGAGCCCCCTACAATGAGCAGTTCTTC
-	TRBJ2-5	TRBV25-1	-	CASTTHSGSEAKTQYF	TGTGCCAGCACCACTCACTCCGGTTCGGAGGCAAAGACCCAGTACTTC
TRBD2	TRBJ2-2	TRBV4-3	-	CASSPDLAGGTGELFF	TGCGCCAGCAGCCCAGATTTAGCGGGAGGGACCGGGGAGCTGTTTTTT
-	TRBJ1-2	TRBV28	-	CASSLSRESYGYTF	TGTGCCAGCAGTTTGAGTAGGGAAAGCTATGGCTACACCTTC
-	TRBJ2-7	TRBV6-1	-	CASSERQGSAYEQYF	TGTGCCAGCAGTGAAAGGCAGGGTTCGGCCTACGAGCAGTACTTC
-	TRBJ2-7	TRBV19	-	CASSLTRDNYEQYF	TGTGCCAGTAGTCTCACCCGGGACAACTACGAGCAGTACTTC
-	TRBJ1-5	TRBV7-9	-	CASSNQGSGPQHF	TGTGCCAGCAGCAATCAAGGGTCCGGGCCCCAGCATTTT
TRBD2	TRBJ2-1	TRBV7-9	-	CASSPGLAGGRSSYNEQFF	TGTGCCAGCAGCCCGGGACTAGCGGGGGGAAGGAGCTCCTACAATGAGCAGTTCTTC
-	TRBJ2-1	TRBV9	few	CASSTRESEQFF	TGTGCCAGCAGCACCAGGGAGAGTGAGCAGTTCTTC
-	TRBJ2-7	TRBV19	once	CASSRGRSLSYEQYF	TGTGCCAGTAGTCGGGGCAGGTCCCTCTCCTACGAGCAGTACTTC
-	TRBJ2-2	TRBV5-1	-	CASSLAPGTPRAGELFF	TGCGCCAGCAGCTTGGCCCCCGGGACTCCCCGGGCCGGGGAGCTGTTTTTT
-	TRBJ1-5	TRBV5-1	-	CASSPGQFHTEPQHF	TGCGCCAGCAGCCCAGGACAGTTCCATACGGAGCCCCAGCATTTT